This TCR beta chain was recovered during a study of T cell changes during pregnancy in multiple sclerosis. Germline trimming cut 3 bases from V and 7 bases from J; bases unmatched to any gene: 10. From germline, CDR1 is SGDLS and CDR2 YYNGEE. This CDR3 spans 16 amino acids. The protocol was immunoSEQ multiplex PCR, while the TCRdb copy is restricted to in-frame clones and leaves out a portion. The table records roughly 30,000 clones, around 93% of them present only once. This clonotype was sampled from a female donor with multiple sclerosis, enrolled in a pregnancy study. Sequences were derived from CD4+ T cells from peripheral blood mononuclear cells, sampled in the second trimester of pregnancy. The genes are TRBV9 and TRBJ1-5; TRBD1 agrees at 10 bases. CDR3 residues: CASSGGAGTGEQPQHF. CDR3 bases: TGTGCCAGCAGCGGGGGGGCCGGGACAGGGGAACAGCCCCAGCATTTT.